The text below deals with one T cell receptor (beta chain). Antigen: not known. No conserved phenylalanine or tryptophan ends this CDR3, so it is likely a read error. Using its own MiXCR run on the reads, TCRdb lists one record per CDR3 protein. The profile shows more than 650,000 distinct CDR3 sequences, under 40% of them singletons. Germline V gene sequence: CDR1 SGHTA, CDR2 FQGNSA. Trimming pared 3 bases from V and 4 bases from J, leaving 16 bases between. CDR3 length: 16 residues. This entry comes from a study of T cell repertoires in cytomegalovirus infection. Study-level background: Public TCR beta signatures provided an indication of both CMV infection and a matching HLA type. Study results and limitations: It was HLA-C-restricted CMV-specific TCR beta clonotypes that dominated the response ex vivo.

Sequencing used PBMCs. The chain joins TRBV7-2 to TRBJ2-1; D gene unclear. The source is a human donor in good health (CMV status not recorded). Some clones in this sample may be carry-over from other donors' samples. CDR3: CASSFRVFPPYNEQFS. In DNA form, the CDR3 reads TGTGCCAGCAGCTTTCGGGTGTTCCCTCCATACAATGAGCAGTTCTCC.